This T cell receptor (beta chain) derives from a study of shared clonotypes between healthy human individuals (TCRdb year 2020). With respect to the entire study: The cohort included a few men and a couple of women between 18 and 49 years of age. For each donor, CD4 naive and CD4 memory were each run on three plates, CD8 naive on two plates, and CD8 memory on one plate. Blood TCR repertoires of 5 or 6 healthy adults were deeply sequenced to estimate repertoire size and the extent of clonotype sharing between individuals. To increase sequencing depth and limit assay-specific biases, TCR repertoire library preparation and sequencing were carried out by different laboratories using diverse techniques. Per donor, leukapheresis produced somewhere between about 0.8 and 9 billion PBMCs. What the study reported, not specific to this receptor: Incomplete sequencing was indicated by rarefaction of sorted-subset datasets, despite the large sequencing depth. Pairwise subsampling indicated that sequencing depth was expected to affect the degree of clonotype sharing among donors. Approximately 5% of naive CD4, 3.5% of naive CD8, about 2.5% of memory CD4, and approximately 0.39% of memory CD8 clonotypes were shared across four donors. Because the study included a small number of donors, the genetic and exposure-history diversity represented was limited. Compared with non-shared clonotypes, the clonotypes found in all four sorted-subset donors had higher generation probabilities. Only blood was sampled, and tissue TCR repertoires likely differ from those in blood. Naive subsets generally had larger estimated clonotype richness than memory subsets did.

As to this clone: Its antigen is currently not known. One base away there is no much larger clone; base qualities are not given.

Trimming costs V 1 base and J 7 bases, and their ends lie 10 bases apart. According to the germline V gene, CDR1 reads LGHNT and CDR2 reads FRNRAP. The CDR3 spans 14 residues, from the cysteine through the phenylalanine. This entry keeps only the CDR3 DNA: 42 bases, framed from base 1. TCR CDR3 regions were amplified from genomic DNA by multiplex PCR using the deep immunoSEQ assay. Genomic DNA extracted from each cell subset was distributed evenly over all wells of several immunoSEQ 96-well plates, and each plate served as one replicate. For sorted subsets, 200 ng of genomic DNA, equivalent to 25,000 to 35,000 T cell genomes, went into each replicate PCR. Purified libraries were quantified with a Qubit 3.0 fluorometer, sized on a Bioanalyzer 2100, and re-quantified with the KAPA Library Quantification kit. Every immunoSEQ 96-well plate was sequenced on a separate single-read 150-cycle Illumina NextSeq 550 flow cell. On the study's bioinformatics: The immunoSEQ output contained only junctional sequences without quality scores, so filtering could not match that applied to full-length reads. To assign V/J genes and CDR3, sequences were annotated against IMGT germline references using PyIR, a Python wrapper for IgBLAST v1.9. Any read was removed if the V/J assignment was weak (E-value above 1e-6), the CDR3 was missing, or the read contained stop codons, out-of-frame junctions, or ambiguous translated residues. A V3J clonotype was defined by an identical inferred V gene, J gene, and CDR3 amino acid sequence. Percentage overlap between repertoires was computed as shared unique clonotypes divided by the size of the smaller repertoire. RTK rarefaction, the Chao1 estimator, and Recon v2.1 estimates of unobserved clonotypes were used to assess repertoire richness. Generation probabilities for all TCRbeta clonotypes obtained by the gDNA method from a few donors were computed using OLGA. TCRdb retrieved this table from immuneACCESS and kept in-frame rearrangements only. Not all clones are present; in checked studies, unresolved V genes account for under half, and no reason is known for the remainder. V and J calls and clone size come straight from that table; D and trimming were deduced from the DNA. The sample table records some 2,000,000 clones; roughly 94% of these occur just once. 0.13% of the sample is taken by the ten largest.

The donors were healthy, HIV-negative adults with no recently reported acute infections or vaccinations. Every donor was a Caucasian adult residing in Nashville, Tennessee, USA. CD4+ T cells were enriched by magnetic negative selection; naive cells were then positively selected on CD45RA, and the negative fraction formed the memory subset. Blood was collected by leukapheresis, and PBMCs were isolated by Ficoll-Histopaque density gradient centrifugation and then cryopreserved in liquid nitrogen vapor phase. Analytical flow cytometry was used to check the purity and quantity of every magnetically sorted T cell population. Genomic DNA was isolated from each sorted fraction and quantified by UV absorbance on a Nanodrop 2000c.

The sample consisted of naive CD4+ T cells sorted from blood. According to the study, the label for this sample's cell subset or site signals: CD45RA+ positively selected. The receptor comes from a young man in good health. This sequence uses TRBV12-5 and TRBJ1-4, with no reliable assignment of the D segment. The CDR3 protein sequence reads: CASGLGGSGEKLFF. Read as DNA, the sequence is TGTGCTAGTGGTTTGGGTGGTTCGGGTGAAAAACTGTTTTTT.